This TCR beta chain was identified during a study of T cells in Graves' hyperthyroidism and ophthalmopathy. Template material for amplifying TCR beta CDR3 regions consisted of RNA transcripts. A set of HTBI primers served as the primers for a first-round RT-PCR of the TCR CDR3. Via MiXCR, TCRdb re-called the multiplex PCR reads, giving one row per CDR3 protein. The sample yields under 350,000 distinct CDR3 sequences, approximately 14% seen once. The germline V gene has CDR1 DFQATT and CDR2 SNEGSKA (reference sequence). The CDR3 is made up of 15 amino acids. The ends lost 2 bases at V and 8 bases at J; junction bases unmatched: 8. This clonotype was seen ten or more times.

The receptor was isolated from a woman aged 35 to 49 with Graves' ophthalmopathy. This chain links TRBV20-1 with TRBJ1-6, with TRBD1 matching over 8 bases. The source material was blood. As DNA, the CDR3 is TGCAGTGCTAGAATACCAGGGGGCAGGGATTCACCCCTCCACTTT. This sequence encodes CSARIPGGRDSPLHF.